These T cell receptor beta chains were read from a single sample in a study of vaccination effects on CD4 cells after COVID-19. Sequenced by immunoSEQ multiplex PCR; TCRdb stores in-frame clones only, minus some. The table has 25,000 to 30,000 clones, roughly 73% seen once; the top ten hold approximately 23%. Their antigen targets remain unknown. This specimen was CD4+ T cells from PBMCs cultured with HCoV-NL63 spike peptides, taken before COVID-19 vaccination. The receptors originated from a human donor who received a COVID-19 vaccine. The CDR3 runs from the conserved cysteine through the conserved F or W. The D gene is left open where the match is weak. Only some rows state a clone size, as once, few, many or a class for expanded clones.

d_gene	v_gene	abundance	j_gene	CDR3nt	CDR3aa
TRBD1	TRBV20-1	.	TRBJ2-7	TGCAGTGCTAGTGGGGACCTTACAGGGGGCAGGACCTACGAGCAGTACTTC	CSASGDLTGGRTYEQYF
.	TRBV28	few	TRBJ1-6	TGTGCCAGCAGTTTTGAGGGGCTCCTCCACTTT	CASSFEGLLHF
.	TRBV21-1	once	TRBJ2-5	TGTGCCAGCAGCCCCCCCACACCGCAAGAGACCCAGTACTTC	CASSPPTPQETQYF
.	TRBV6-5	once	TRBJ2-5	TGTGCCAGCATCGGGCAGATCCAAGAGACCCAGTACTTC	CASIGQIQETQYF
TRBD1	TRBV19	few	TRBJ1-5	TGTGCCAGTAGTTCCCTTACAGGGGGCAATCAGCCCCAGCATTTT	CASSSLTGGNQPQHF
TRBD1	TRBV7-2	.	TRBJ1-2	TGTGCCAGCATCCTAGAGAGGATGGGACAGCCGGACTTC	CASILERMGQPDF
TRBD1	TRBV9	.	TRBJ2-2	TGTGCCAGCAGCTACAGGGGGGACACCGGGGAGCTGTTTTTT	CASSYRGDTGELFF
.	TRBV11-2	.	TRBJ1-1	TGTGCCAGCAGCTTAGATCCGTCCATGAACACTGAAGCTTTCTTT	CASSLDPSMNTEAFF
TRBD2	TRBV5-4	.	TRBJ2-7	TGTGCCAGCAGCTTAATCCGCGGGAGTTTCTACGAGCAGTACTTC	CASSLIRGSFYEQYF
.	TRBV7-8	.	TRBJ2-5	TGTGCCAGCAGCTTAGATCGGGGGCAGCAAGAGACCCAGTACTTC	CASSLDRGQQETQYF
.	TRBV3-1/TRBV3-2	once	TRBJ2-7	TGTGCCAGCAGTCCAGGGGAGCACGAGCAGTACTTC	CASSPGEHEQYF
.	TRBV20-1	.	TRBJ1-2	TGCAGTGCTAGTCCCTATAACTATGGCTACACCTTC	CSASPYNYGYTF
TRBD2	TRBV20-1	once	TRBJ2-7	TGCAGTGCTAGTACTAGCGGCTACGAGCAGTACTTC	CSASTSGYEQYF
.	TRBV7-2	.	TRBJ1-6	TGTGCCAGCAGCCCGATTTACGGAACATCGAATTCACCCCTCCACTTT	CASSPIYGTSNSPLHF
TRBD1	TRBV10-3	.	TRBJ1-5	TGTGCCATCAGCCCGGACAGGGATAGCAATCAGCCCCAGCATTTT	CAISPDRDSNQPQHF
TRBD1	TRBV6-1	.	TRBJ1-5	TGTGCCAGCAGTGAAGCGGGACAGGGGGCGATTTATAGCAATCAGCCCCAGCATTTT	CASSEAGQGAIYSNQPQHF
.	TRBV9	.	TRBJ2-1	TGTGCCAGCAGCGGGGGGGGACAGCACCTCGATGAGCAGTTCTTC	CASSGGGQHLDEQFF
TRBD2	TRBV5-1	.	TRBJ2-1	TGCGCCAGCAGCCAGCGGGAGAGAACCTACAATGAGCAGTTCTTC	CASSQRERTYNEQFF
.	TRBV30	once	TRBJ1-2	TGTGCCTGGAGTGGGGGCTTAGGTGGCTACACCTTC	CAWSGGLGGYTF
TRBD2	TRBV3-1/TRBV3-2	.	TRBJ2-1	TGTGCCAGCAGCCAAGGGATAGCGGGAGGTTGGAATGAGCAGTTCTTC	CASSQGIAGGWNEQFF
.	TRBV28	once	TRBJ1-6	TGTGCCAGCAGTGGGGCCTCAGGGCCGAATTCACCCCTCCACTTT	CASSGASGPNSPLHF
TRBD2	TRBV10-3	.	TRBJ2-1	TGTGCCATCAGTGAAGGGACTATTAGCGAGCAGTTCTTC	CAISEGTISEQFF
.	TRBV6-5	.	TRBJ1-3	TGTGCCAGCAGTCAGGGCAGGCCTGGAAACACCATATATTTT	CASSQGRPGNTIYF
.	TRBV11-3	.	TRBJ2-1	TGTGCCAGCAGCCACAGAAGCTCCTACAATGAGCAGTTCTTC	CASSHRSSYNEQFF
TRBD2	TRBV19	.	TRBJ2-1	TGTGCCAGTAGTTCACGGACTAGCGGGAGCTCCTACAATGAGCAGTTCTTC	CASSSRTSGSSYNEQFF
.	TRBV9	.	TRBJ1-1	TGTGCCAGCAGCCCGCTTGGAGGGGCCAGGACTGAAGCTTTCTTT	CASSPLGGARTEAFF
TRBD2	TRBV4-1	.	TRBJ2-6	TGCGCCAGCAGCTTCAACGAACTAGCGGGGTCTTCTGGGGCCAACGTCCTGACTTTC	CASSFNELAGSSGANVLTF
TRBD1	TRBV11-2	.	TRBJ2-7	TGTGCCAGCAGCTCATCGGACAGGGGGCCCTACGAGCAGTACTTC	CASSSSDRGPYEQYF
TRBD2	TRBV5-1	few	TRBJ2-1	TGCGCCAGCAGGACGACGGGGGGAGCAAACTACAATGAGCAGTTCTTC	CASRTTGGANYNEQFF
.	TRBV28	.	TRBJ1-6	TGTGCCAGCAGGATCGGGGGGGGCAATTCACCCCTCCACTTT	CASRIGGGNSPLHF
.	TRBV6-5	once	TRBJ2-4	TGTGCCAGCAGTTACTCCCAAGGGGGAAGGGACATTCAGTACTTC	CASSYSQGGRDIQYF
.	TRBV7-2	once	TRBJ2-1	TGTGCCAGCAGCTTAGCGCGGGGAACCTACAATGAGCAGTTCTTC	CASSLARGTYNEQFF
TRBD2	TRBV28	.	TRBJ2-7	TGTGCCAGCAGTTCTCGGACTAGCGGGAGCTCCTACGAGCAGTACTTC	CASSSRTSGSSYEQYF
.	TRBV5-4	.	TRBJ1-2	TGTGCCAGCAGCTTGGAAGGGACACACTATGGCTACACCTTC	CASSLEGTHYGYTF
.	TRBV19	.	TRBJ1-1	TGTGCCAGTGGAACTGGTGGCACTGAAGCTTTCTTT	CASGTGGTEAFF
TRBD1	TRBV5-5	.	TRBJ1-2	TGTGCCAGCAGCTTGCTGCCGGGACAGGGTTCTGGCTACACCTTC	CASSLLPGQGSGYTF
TRBD1	TRBV5-1	once	TRBJ1-1	TGCGCCAGCAGCTTGGCCGTAGGGGGCGTTTGGGGCGCTGAAGCTTTCTTT	CASSLAVGGVWGAEAFF
.	TRBV24-1	.	TRBJ2-5	TGTGCCACCAGTGTTGGTTCCAAAGAGACCCAGTACTTC	CATSVGSKETQYF
TRBD2	TRBV24-1	few	TRBJ2-1	TGTGCCACCAGTGATTTCAGGGGGACTAGCGGGAGAGCTGGATACAATGAGCAGTTCTTC	CATSDFRGTSGRAGYNEQFF
TRBD1	TRBV6-6	.	TRBJ1-5	TGTGCCAGCAGACGACGGGGACAGGGGATGGATAGCAATCAGCCCCAGCATTTT	CASRRRGQGMDSNQPQHF
.	TRBV6-5	.	TRBJ1-5	TGTGCCAGCAGGTCAAGGGATCAGCCCCAGCATTTT	CASRSRDQPQHF